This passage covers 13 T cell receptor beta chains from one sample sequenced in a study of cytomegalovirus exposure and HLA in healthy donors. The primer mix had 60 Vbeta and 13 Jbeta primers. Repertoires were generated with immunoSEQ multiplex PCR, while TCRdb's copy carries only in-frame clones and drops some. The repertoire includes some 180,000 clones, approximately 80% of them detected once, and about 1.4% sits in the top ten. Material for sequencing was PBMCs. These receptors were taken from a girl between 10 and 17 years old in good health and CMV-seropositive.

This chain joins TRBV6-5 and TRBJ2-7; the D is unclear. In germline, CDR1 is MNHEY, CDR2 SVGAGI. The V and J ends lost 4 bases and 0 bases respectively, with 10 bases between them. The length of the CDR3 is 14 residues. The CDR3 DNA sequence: TGTGCCAGCAGTTTCACAGCATACTCCTACGAGCAGTACTTC. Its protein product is CASSFTAYSYEQYF.

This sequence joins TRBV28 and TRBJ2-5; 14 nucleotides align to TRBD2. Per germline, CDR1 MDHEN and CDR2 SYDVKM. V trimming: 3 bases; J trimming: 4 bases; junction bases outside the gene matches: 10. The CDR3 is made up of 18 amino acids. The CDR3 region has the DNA TGTGCCAGCAGTTTTATCGGGACTAGCGGGAGTGTCGGAGAGACCCAGTACTTC. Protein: CASSFIGTSGSVGETQYF.

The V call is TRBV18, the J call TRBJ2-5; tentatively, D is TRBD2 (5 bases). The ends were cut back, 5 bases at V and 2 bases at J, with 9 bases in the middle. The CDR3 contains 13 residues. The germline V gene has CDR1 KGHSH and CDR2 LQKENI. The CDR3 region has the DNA TGTGCCAGCTCATCCGGGATACAAGAGACCCAGTACTTC. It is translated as CASSSGIQETQYF.

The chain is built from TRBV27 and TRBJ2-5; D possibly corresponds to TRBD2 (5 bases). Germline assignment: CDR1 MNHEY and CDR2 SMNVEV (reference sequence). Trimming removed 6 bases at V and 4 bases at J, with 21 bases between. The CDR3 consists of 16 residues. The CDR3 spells CASRMEVQRGRETQYF. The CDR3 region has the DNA TGTGCCAGCAGAATGGAGGTCCAAAGAGGCCGAGAGACCCAGTACTTC.

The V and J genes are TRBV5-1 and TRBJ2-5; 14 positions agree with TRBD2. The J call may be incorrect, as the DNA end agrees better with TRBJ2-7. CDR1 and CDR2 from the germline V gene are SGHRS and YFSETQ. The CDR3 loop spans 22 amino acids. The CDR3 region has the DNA TGCGCCAGCAGCTTCGGGGTACCACGATCGGGACTAGCGGGAGTGGTTGGCTACGAGCAGTACTTC. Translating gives CASSFGVPRSGLAGVVGYEQYF.

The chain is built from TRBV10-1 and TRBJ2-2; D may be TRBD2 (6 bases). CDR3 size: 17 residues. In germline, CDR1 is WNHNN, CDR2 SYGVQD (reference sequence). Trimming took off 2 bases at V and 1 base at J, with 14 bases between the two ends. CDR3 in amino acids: CASSESSGLLNTGELFF. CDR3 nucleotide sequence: TGCGCCAGCAGTGAGAGCTCGGGACTGTTGAACACCGGGGAGCTGTTTTTT.

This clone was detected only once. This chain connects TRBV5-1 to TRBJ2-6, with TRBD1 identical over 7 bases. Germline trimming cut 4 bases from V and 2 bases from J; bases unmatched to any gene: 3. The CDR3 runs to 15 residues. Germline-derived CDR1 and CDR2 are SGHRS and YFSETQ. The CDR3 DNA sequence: TGCGCCAGCAGCCCGACAGGGACTGGGGCCAACGTCCTGACTTTC. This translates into CASSPTGTGANVLTF.

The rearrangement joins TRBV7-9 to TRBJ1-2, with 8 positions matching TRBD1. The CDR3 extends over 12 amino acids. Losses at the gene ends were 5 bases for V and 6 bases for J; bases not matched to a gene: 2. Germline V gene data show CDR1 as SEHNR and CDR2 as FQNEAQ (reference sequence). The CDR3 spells CASSPQGDGYTF. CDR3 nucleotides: TGTGCCAGCAGCCCACAGGGGGATGGCTACACCTTC. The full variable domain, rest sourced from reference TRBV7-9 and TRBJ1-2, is DTGVSQNPRHKITKRGQNVTFRCDPISEHNRLYWYRQTLGQGPEFLTYFQNEAQLEKSRLLSDRFSAERPKGSFSTLEIQRTEQGDSAMYLCASSPQGDGYTFGSGTRLTVV.

The CDR3 reads CASSPTVGRDTNTGELFF. CDR3 bases: TGTGCCAGCAGCCCCACAGTTGGGAGGGACACAAACACCGGGGAGCTGTTTTTT. The V call is TRBV9, the J call TRBJ2-2; the D gene is possibly TRBD2 (7 bases). Germline CDR1 and CDR2: SGDLS and YYNGEE. The CDR3 is 18 amino acids. Trimming removed 4 bases from V and 2 bases from J, with 21 bases in between.

The CDR3 bases are TGCAGCGTTGATTTCAGGGCTGGAGGCTACACCTTC. Protein: CSVDFRAGGYTF. This rearrangement joins TRBV29-1 to TRBJ1-2; D is possibly TRBD1 (5 bases). The CDR3 is made up of 12 amino acids. Trimming took off 3 bases at V and 8 bases at J, with 13 bases between the two ends. The germline V gene has CDR1 SQVTM and CDR2 ANQGSEA.

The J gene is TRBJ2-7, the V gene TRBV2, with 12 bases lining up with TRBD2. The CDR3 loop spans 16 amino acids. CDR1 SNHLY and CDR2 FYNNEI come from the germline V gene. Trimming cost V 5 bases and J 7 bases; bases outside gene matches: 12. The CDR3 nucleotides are TGTGCCAGCAGTACAGGACTAGCGGGGCCCCTTTTAGAGCAGTACTTC. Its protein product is CASSTGLAGPLLEQYF.

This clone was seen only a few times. CDR3 bases: TGTGCCAGCAGCTCCGGACAGGGATTAGATGGCTACACCTTC. Translated: CASSSGQGLDGYTF. The chain combines TRBV6-5 with TRBJ1-2, with 8 positions matching TRBD1. J lost 6 bases, V lost 6 bases, and 9 bases had no gene match. Per germline, CDR1 MNHEY and CDR2 SVGAGI. This CDR3 is 14 amino acids long.

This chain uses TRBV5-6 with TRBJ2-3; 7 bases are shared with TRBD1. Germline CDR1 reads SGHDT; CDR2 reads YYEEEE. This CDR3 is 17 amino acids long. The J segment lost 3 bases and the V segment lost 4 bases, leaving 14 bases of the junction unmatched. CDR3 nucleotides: TGTGCCAGCAGCCCCCTGACAGGGAGTGCAGGTACAGATACGCAGTATTTT. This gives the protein CASSPLTGSAGTDTQYF. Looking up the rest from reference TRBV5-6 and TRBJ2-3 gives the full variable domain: DAGVTQSPTHLIKTRGQQVTLRCSPKSGHDTVSWYQQALGQGPQFIFQYYEEEERQRGNFPDRFSGHQFPNYSSELNVNALLLGDSALYLCASSPLTGSAGTDTQYFGPGTRLTVL.